This T cell receptor beta chain was obtained from a study of cytomegalovirus exposure and HLA in healthy donors. Study as a whole: The 95 to 150 validation repertoires used a platform that matched the one used for the approximately 670 first-cohort repertoires, as a later analysis reported.

CDR3 length: 15 residues. V was pared by 5 bases and J by 0 bases, with 16 bases between. The germline CDR1 and CDR2 sequences are SQVTM and ANQGSEA. Overall study findings and caveats: In vitro testing confirmed three CMV-associated chains as specific for CMV antigens. Associated with cytomegalovirus, according to the listing, were 170 or so TCR beta chains.

Libraries were prepared by immunoSEQ multiplex PCR; TCRdb keeps only in-frame clonotypes and omits some of them. The sample holds approximately 90,000 clones, about 96% seen once. This clone was seen just once. Its target is unknown. The sample comprised PBMCs. The clonotype was recovered from a man aged 18 to 29 in good health and CMV-seronegative. The chain couples TRBV29-1 to TRBJ1-1; possibly TRBD1 for D (6 bases). The CDR3 bases are TGCAGCGTTAACCCGGGACAAATAATGAACACTGAAGCTTTCTTT. Its translation is CSVNPGQIMNTEAFF. Drawing the rest from reference TRBV29-1 and TRBJ1-1, the complete variable domain is SAVISQKPSRDICQRGTSLTIQCQVDSQVTMMFWYRQQPGQSLTLIATANQGSEATYESGFVIDKFPISRPNLTFSTLTVSNMSPEDSSIYLCSVNPGQIMNTEAFFGQGTRLTVV.